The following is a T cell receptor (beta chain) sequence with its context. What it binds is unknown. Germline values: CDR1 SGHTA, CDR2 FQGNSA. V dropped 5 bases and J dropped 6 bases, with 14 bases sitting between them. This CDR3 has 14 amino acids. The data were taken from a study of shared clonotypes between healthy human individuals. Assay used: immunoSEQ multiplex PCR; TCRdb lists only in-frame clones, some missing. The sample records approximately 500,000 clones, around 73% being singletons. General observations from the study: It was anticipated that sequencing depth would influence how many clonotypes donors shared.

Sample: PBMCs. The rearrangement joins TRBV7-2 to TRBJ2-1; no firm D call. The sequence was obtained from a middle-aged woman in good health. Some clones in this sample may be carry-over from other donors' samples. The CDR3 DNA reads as TGTGCCAGCAGCCCATCTATCTCTGGCAATGAGCAGTTCTTC. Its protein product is CASSPSISGNEQFF.